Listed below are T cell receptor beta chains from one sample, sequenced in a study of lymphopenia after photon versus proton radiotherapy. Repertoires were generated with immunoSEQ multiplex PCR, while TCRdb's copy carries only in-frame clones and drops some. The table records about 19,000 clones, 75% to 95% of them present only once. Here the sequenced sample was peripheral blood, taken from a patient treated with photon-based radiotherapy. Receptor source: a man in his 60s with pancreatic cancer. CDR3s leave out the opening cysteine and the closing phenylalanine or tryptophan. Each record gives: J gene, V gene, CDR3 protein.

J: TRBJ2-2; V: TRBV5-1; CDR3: ASSLMGQARANTGELF
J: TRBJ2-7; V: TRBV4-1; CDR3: ASSQVVRTGFDEQY
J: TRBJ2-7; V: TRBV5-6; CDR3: ASSFGSGPYEQY
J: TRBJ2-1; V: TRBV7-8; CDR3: ASSPSSGGGYNEQF
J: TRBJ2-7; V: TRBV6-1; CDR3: ASSVDGSYEQY
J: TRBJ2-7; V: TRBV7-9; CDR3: ASSPKHRVGYEQY
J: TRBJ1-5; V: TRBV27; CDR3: ASSSGQGAGQPQH
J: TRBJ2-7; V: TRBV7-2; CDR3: ASSLEGGGVYEQY
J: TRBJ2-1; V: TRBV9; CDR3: ASSVENRGYNEQF
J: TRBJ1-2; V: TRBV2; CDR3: ARISGNLYGYT
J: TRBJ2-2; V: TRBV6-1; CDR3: ASSEVGAGELF
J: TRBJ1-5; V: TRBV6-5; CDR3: ASSRYSNQPQH
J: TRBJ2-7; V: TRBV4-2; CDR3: ASSQGLVHEQY
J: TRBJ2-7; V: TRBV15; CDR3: ATSSSGQPYEQY
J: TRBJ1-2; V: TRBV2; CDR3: AVQEQGVNGYT
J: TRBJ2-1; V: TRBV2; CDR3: ASRRSGTGGYNEQF
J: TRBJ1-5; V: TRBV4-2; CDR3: ASSQATGELGVNQPQH
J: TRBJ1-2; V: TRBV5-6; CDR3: ASSLGRGLNGYT
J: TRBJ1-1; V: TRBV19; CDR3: ASSIVGTGGLPEAF
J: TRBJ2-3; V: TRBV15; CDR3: ATSRDRGTDTQY
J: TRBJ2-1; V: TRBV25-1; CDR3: ASQLAGGPHEQF
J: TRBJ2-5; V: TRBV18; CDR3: ASSPSGGGKTQY
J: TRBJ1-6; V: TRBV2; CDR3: ASGRTGSYNSPLH
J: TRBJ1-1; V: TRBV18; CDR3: ASSPSPGSTEAF
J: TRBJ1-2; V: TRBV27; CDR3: ASSLLPDRAGGYT
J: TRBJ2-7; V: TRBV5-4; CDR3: ASSLGGAVYNEQY
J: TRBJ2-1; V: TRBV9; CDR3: ASSVSPNLPYNEQF
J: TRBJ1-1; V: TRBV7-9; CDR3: ASSLKVSNTEAF
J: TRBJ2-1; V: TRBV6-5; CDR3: ASREGSSYNEQF